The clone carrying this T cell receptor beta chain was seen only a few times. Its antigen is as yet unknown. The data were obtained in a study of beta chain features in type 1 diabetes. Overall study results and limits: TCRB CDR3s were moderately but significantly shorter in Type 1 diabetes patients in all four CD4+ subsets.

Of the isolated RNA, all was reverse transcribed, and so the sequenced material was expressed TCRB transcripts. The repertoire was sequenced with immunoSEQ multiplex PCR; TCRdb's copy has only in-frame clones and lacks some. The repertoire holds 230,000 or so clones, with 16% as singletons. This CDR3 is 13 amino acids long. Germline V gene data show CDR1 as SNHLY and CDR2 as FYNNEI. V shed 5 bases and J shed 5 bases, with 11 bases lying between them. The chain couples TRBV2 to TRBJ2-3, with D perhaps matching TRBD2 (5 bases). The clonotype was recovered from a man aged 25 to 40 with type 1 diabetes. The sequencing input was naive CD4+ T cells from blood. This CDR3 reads CASSLRTLDTQYF. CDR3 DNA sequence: TGTGCCAGCAGTCTACGGACTTTAGATACGCAGTATTTT.